This T cell receptor beta chain is from a study of blood T cell repertoires in COVID-19 (dated by TCRdb to about 2020). For context, the study as a whole: Collaborator samples came from the United States, Italy and Spain and covered acute and convalescent phases of COVID-19. The material from the prospective study consisted of cDNA or gDNA derived from T cells, B-cell-depleted T cells, or PBMCs. The dataset comprised deeply sampled blood TCRbeta repertoires from subjects exposed to, actively infected with, or recovered from COVID-19. The repertoires were released in a freely available public database meant as a resource for research on the immune response to SARS-CoV-2. Samples were obtained from the ongoing ImmuneRACE study (first 160 participants) and from 1,254 subjects provided by 6 global collaborators. Nearly every sample came with metadata listing a de-identified subject ID, COVID-19 status, age in years and sex. Where available, HLA class I and class II types were obtained from metadata supplied by the sample provider rather than from assay-based typing. The research as a whole found: Clinical and demographic metadata were provided uncurated, with the amount varying by source and participant.

About this clone itself: The antigen it binds to is not known. Base qualities were left out, and no much larger clone turns up one base away.

Each collaborating institution followed its own protocols to collect whole blood in K2EDTA tubes. For TCRbeta analysis, collaborators shipped samples in one of three forms: frozen whole blood, isolated PBMCs, or DNA extracted from either of those sample types. The junction shows trimming of 4 bases on V and 7 bases on J, plus 12 bases between the germline ends. Counted from cysteine to phenylalanine, this CDR3 has 14 amino acids. Here the CDR3 DNA is all that survives: 42 bases in frame from base 1. The immunoSEQ Assay, a bias-controlled multiplex PCR, was used to amplify TCRbeta CDR3 regions from genomic DNA. The paper's processing steps were these. Nucleated cell counts per sample were estimated from amplification of reference gene primers within the assay. To quantify the absolute abundance of each unique TCRbeta CDR3 rearrangement, sequence reads were collapsed and filtered. For each sample, productive Simpson clonality was calculated as the square root of Simpson's diversity index over productive rearrangements. TCRdb obtained this table from immuneACCESS and retained in-frame rearrangements with V and J assigned. These tables miss some clones; where compared with another copy, unresolved V genes account for less than half of the shortfall, and the remainder is unexplained. V, J and clone size derive from that table, while D and trimming were established from the DNA sequence. The sample includes about 140,000 clones, with 87% observed a single time. The ten largest clonotypes hold roughly 4% of the sample.

This TCR was recovered from a woman aged 35 to 49 with acute or convalescent COVID-19. This chain joins TRBV5-3 to TRBJ1-6, with no confident D gene call. TRBV5-3 is an ORF; its function is uncertain. Sequencing input: peripheral blood. The DNA reads TGTGCCAGAAGCCCCAACGGAGCAAATTCACCCCTCCACTTT. Its protein is CARSPNGANSPLHF.